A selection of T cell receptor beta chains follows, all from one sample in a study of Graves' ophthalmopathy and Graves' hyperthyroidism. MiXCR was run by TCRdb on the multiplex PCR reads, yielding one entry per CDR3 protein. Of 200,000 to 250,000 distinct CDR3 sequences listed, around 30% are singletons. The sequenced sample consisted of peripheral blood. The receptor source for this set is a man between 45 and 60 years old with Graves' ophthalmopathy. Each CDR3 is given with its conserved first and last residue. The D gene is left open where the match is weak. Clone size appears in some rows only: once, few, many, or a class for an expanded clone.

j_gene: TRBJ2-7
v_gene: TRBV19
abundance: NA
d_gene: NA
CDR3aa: CASEGPTYEQYF
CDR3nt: TGTGCCAGCGAGGGACCAACCTACGAGCAGTACTTC

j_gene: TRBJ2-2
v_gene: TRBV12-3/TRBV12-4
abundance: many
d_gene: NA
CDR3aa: CASSLLAGLDGELFF
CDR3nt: TGTGCCAGCAGTTTATTGGCGGGATTAGACGGGGAGCTGTTTTTT

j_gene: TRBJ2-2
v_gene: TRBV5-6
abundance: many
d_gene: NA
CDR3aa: CASSFHTGTSNAGELFF
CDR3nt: TGTGCCAGCAGCTTCCATACCGGGACGAGTAACGCCGGGGAGCTGTTTTTT

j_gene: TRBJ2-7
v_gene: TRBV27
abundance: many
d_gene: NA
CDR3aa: CASKSGPPNEQYF
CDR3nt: TGTGCCAGCAAATCGGGCCCCCCGAACGAGCAGTACTTC

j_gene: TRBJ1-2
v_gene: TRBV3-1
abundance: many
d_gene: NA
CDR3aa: CASSSRKEVNYGYTF
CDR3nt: TGTGCCAGCAGCTCAAGAAAAGAAGTTAACTATGGCTACACCTTC

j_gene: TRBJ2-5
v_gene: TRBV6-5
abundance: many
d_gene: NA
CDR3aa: CASSYSGGPSEKTQYF
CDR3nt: TGTGCCAGCAGTTACTCGGGGGGCCCATCTGAGAAAACCCAGTACTTC

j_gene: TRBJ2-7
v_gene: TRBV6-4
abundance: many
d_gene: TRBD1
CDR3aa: CASITPGTGGLDEQYF
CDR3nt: TGTGCCAGCATCACCCCCGGGACAGGGGGACTCGACGAGCAGTACTTC

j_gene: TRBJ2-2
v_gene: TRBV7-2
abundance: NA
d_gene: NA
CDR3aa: CASSLLGVDTGELFF
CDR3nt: TGTGCCAGCAGCTTACTAGGGGTGGACACCGGGGAGCTGTTTTTT

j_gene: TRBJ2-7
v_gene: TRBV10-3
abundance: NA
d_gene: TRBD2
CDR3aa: CAISDTLAGDYEQYF
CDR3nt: TGTGCCATCAGTGATACGCTAGCGGGGGACTACGAGCAGTACTTC

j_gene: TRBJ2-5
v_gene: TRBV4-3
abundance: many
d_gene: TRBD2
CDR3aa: CASSQDRLAGVETQYF
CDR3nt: TGCGCCAGCAGCCAAGATCGACTAGCGGGAGTAGAGACCCAGTACTTC

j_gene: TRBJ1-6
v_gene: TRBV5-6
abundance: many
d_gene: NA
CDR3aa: CASSFTSSYNSPLHF
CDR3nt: TGTGCCAGCAGCTTTACGAGCTCCTATAATTCACCCCTCCACTTT

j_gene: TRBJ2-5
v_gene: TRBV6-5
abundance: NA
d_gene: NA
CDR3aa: CASSYHRQDPRTQYF
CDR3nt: TGTGCCAGCAGTTACCATAGACAGGACCCAAGGACCCAGTACTTC

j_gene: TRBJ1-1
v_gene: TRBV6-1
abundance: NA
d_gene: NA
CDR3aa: CASSEGLWDGDTEAFF
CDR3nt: TGTGCCAGCAGTGAGGGCCTTTGGGACGGGGACACTGAAGCTTTCTTT

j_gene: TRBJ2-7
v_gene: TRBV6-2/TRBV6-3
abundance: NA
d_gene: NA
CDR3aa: CASSPTAPEQYF
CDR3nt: TGTGCCAGCAGCCCCACAGCACCCGAGCAGTACTTC

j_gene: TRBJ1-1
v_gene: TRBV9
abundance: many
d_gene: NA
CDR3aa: CASSARWENTEAFF
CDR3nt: TGTGCCAGCAGCGCCCGGTGGGAGAACACTGAAGCTTTCTTT

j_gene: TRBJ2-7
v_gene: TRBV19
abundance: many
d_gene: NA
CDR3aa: CASSTSFSSYEQYF
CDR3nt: TGTGCCAGTAGTACTAGCTTTTCCTCCTACGAGCAGTACTTC

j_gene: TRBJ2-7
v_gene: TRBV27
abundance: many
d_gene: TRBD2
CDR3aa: CASSPGLVRPWEQYF
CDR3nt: TGTGCCAGCAGCCCGGGACTAGTGAGGCCCTGGGAGCAGTACTTC

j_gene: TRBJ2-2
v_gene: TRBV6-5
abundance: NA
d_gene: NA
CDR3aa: CASSYSRALTGELFF
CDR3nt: TGTGCCAGCAGTTACTCTAGGGCTCTGACCGGGGAGCTGTTTTTT

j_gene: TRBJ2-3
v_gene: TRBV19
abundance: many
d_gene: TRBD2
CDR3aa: CASSIGLAGANTQYF
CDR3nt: TGTGCCAGTAGTATCGGACTAGCGGGAGCGAATACGCAGTATTTT

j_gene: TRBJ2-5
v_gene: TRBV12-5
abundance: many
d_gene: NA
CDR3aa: CASRSGNGETQYF
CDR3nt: TGTGCTTCCCGCAGCGGAAATGGGGAGACCCAGTACTTC

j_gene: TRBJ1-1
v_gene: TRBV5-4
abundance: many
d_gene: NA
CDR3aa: CASSLARANTEAFF
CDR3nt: TGTGCCAGCAGCTTGGCCAGGGCCAACACTGAAGCTTTCTTT

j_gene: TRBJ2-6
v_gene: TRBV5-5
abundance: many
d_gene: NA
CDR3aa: CASSLQGTGANVLTF
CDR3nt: TGTGCCAGCAGCTTGCAAGGAACTGGGGCCAACGTCCTGACTTTC

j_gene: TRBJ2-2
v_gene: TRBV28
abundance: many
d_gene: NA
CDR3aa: CASSFEDGNTGELFF
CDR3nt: TGTGCCAGCAGTTTCGAGGACGGGAACACCGGGGAGCTGTTTTTT

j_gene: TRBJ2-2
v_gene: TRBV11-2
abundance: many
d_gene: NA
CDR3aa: CASSLSRQNTGELFF
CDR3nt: TGTGCCAGCAGCTTATCCCGGCAGAACACCGGGGAGCTGTTTTTT

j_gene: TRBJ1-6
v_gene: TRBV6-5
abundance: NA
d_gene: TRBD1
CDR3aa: CASSYSMVQGESPLHF
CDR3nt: TGTGCCAGCAGTTACTCGATGGTACAGGGGGAATCACCCCTCCACTTT

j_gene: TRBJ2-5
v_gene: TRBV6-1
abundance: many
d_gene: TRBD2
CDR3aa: CASGQREVETQYF
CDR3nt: TGTGCCAGCGGACAGCGGGAGGTAGAGACCCAGTACTTC

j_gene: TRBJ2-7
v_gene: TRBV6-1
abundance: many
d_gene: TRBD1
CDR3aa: CASSEAQDRVRGYEQYF
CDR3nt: TGTGCCAGCAGTGAAGCCCAGGACAGGGTCCGGGGCTACGAGCAGTACTTC

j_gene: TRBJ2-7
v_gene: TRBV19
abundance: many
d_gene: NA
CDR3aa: CASSYQPPGPDHEQYF
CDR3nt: TGTGCCAGTAGTTACCAACCCCCGGGACCGGACCACGAGCAGTACTTC

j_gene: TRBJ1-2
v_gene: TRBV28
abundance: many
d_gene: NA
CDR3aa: CASKFQGYANYGYTF
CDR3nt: TGTGCCAGCAAATTTCAGGGGTATGCTAACTATGGCTACACCTTC

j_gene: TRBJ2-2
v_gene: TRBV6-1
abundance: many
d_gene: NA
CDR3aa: CASSEAPASTGELFF
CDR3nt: TGTGCCAGCAGTGAAGCCCCAGCGTCCACCGGGGAGCTGTTTTTT

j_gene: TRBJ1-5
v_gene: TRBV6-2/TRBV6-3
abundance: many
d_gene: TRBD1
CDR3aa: CASSPVTGGHEPQHF
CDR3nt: TGTGCCAGCAGTCCGGTGACAGGGGGTCACGAGCCCCAGCATTTT

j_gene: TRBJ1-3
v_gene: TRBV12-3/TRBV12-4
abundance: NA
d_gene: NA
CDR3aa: CASTRGGNTIYF
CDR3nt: TGTGCCAGCACCCGAGGGGGAAACACCATATATTTT

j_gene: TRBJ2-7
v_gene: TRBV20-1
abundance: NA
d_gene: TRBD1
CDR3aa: CSATGTGSAYEQYF
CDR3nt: TGCAGTGCTACCGGGACAGGGTCAGCCTACGAGCAGTACTTC

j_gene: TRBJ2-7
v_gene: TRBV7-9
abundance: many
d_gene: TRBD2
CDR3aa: CASRPTSGIAEQYF
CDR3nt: TGTGCCAGCAGACCGACTAGCGGGATTGCCGAGCAGTACTTC

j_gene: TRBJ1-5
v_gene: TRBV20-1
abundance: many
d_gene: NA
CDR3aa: CSARQGAGGANQPQHF
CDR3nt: TGCAGTGCTCGTCAGGGAGCTGGGGGGGCCAATCAGCCCCAGCATTTT

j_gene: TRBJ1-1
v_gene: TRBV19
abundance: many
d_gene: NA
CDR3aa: CASSDNTLRREAFF
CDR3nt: TGTGCCAGTAGTGACAATACCCTCCGGCGGGAGGCTTTCTTT

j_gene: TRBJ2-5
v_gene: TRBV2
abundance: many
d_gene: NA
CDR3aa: CASSALSAHGLETQYF
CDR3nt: TGTGCCAGCAGTGCCCTTAGCGCCCATGGGCTAGAGACCCAGTACTTC

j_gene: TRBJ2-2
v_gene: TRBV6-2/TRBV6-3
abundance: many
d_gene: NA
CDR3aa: CASGRQLQSGELFF
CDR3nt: TGTGCCAGCGGCCGACAGCTCCAGTCCGGGGAGCTGTTTTTT

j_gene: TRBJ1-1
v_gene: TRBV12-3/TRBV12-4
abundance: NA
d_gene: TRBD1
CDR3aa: CASLTGVPVWKAFF
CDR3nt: TGTGCCAGCTTAACAGGGGTCCCTGTATGGAAAGCTTTCTTT

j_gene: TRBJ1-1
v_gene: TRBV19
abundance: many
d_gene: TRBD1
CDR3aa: CASSSSAGQVITEAFF
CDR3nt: TGTGCCAGTAGTAGCTCCGCGGGACAGGTAATCACTGAAGCTTTCTTT

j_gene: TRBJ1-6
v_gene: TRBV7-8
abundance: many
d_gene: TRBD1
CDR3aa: CASSGQGYSPLHF
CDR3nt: TGTGCCAGCTCCGGACAGGGCTATTCACCCCTCCACTTT

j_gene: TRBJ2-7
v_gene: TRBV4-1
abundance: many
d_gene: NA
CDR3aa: CASSQGDAGAYEQYF
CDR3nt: TGCGCCAGCAGCCAAGGGGACGCAGGGGCCTACGAGCAGTACTTC

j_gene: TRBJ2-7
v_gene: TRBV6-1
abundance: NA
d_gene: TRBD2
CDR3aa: CASRTSGRMSIGEQYF
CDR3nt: TGTGCCAGCAGAACTAGCGGGAGAATGTCGATCGGCGAGCAGTACTTC

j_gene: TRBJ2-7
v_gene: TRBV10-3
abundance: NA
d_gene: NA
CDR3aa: CAISESLAEGFYEQYF
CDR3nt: TGTGCCATCAGTGAGTCGTTGGCGGAAGGGTTCTACGAGCAGTACTTC

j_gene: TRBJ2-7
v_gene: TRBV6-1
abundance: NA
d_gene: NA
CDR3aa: CASSGTRGASSYEQYF
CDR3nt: TGTGCCAGCAGTGGGACCCGTGGGGCCAGCTCCTACGAGCAGTACTTC

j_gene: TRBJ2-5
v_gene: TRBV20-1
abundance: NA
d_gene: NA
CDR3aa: CSARTNQETQYF
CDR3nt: TGCAGTGCGCGGACTAATCAAGAGACCCAGTACTTC

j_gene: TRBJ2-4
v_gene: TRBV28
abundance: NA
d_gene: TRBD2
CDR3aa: CASSFRLADKNIQYF
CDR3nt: TGTGCCAGCAGTTTCAGACTAGCGGACAAAAACATTCAGTACTTC

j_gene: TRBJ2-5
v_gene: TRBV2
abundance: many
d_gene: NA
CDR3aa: CASRGFQETQYF
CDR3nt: TGTGCCAGCCGTGGCTTTCAAGAGACCCAGTACTTC

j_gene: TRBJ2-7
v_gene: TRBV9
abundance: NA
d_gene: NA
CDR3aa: CASSVSYGSEDEQYF
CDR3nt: TGTGCCAGCAGCGTATCATATGGATCAGAGGACGAGCAGTACTTC

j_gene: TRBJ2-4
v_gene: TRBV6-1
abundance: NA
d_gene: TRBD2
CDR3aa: CASSETRERVKNIQYF
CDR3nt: TGTGCCAGCAGTGAGACGCGGGAGAGAGTCAAAAACATTCAGTACTTC

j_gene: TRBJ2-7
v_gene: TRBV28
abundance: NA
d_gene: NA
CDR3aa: CASRSSGYEQYF
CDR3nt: TGTGCCAGCAGGAGTAGCGGCTACGAGCAGTACTTC

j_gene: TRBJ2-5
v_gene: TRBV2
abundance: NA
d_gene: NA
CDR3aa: CAGGRLGQETQYF
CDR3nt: TGTGCCGGTGGCCGACTAGGGCAAGAGACCCAGTACTTC

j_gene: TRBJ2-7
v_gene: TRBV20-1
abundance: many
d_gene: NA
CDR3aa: CSARGGTGASGAPYEQYF
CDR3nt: TGCAGTGCTAGAGGGGGGACAGGAGCGAGCGGGGCCCCCTACGAGCAGTACTTC

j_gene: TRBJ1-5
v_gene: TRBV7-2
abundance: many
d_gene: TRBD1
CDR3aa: CASSWRGQGNYYSNQPQHF
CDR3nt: TGTGCCAGCAGCTGGAGGGGACAGGGGAACTACTATAGCAATCAGCCCCAGCATTTT

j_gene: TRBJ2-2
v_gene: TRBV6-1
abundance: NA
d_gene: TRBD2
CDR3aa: CASSVRSGGRNTGELFF
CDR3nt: TGTGCCAGCAGTGTTCGGTCTGGCGGGAGAAACACCGGGGAGCTGTTTTTT

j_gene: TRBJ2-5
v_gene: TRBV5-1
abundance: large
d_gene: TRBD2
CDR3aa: CASSLGQRGTQYF
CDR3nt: TGCGCCAGCAGCTTGGGCCAGCGGGGGACCCAGTACTTC

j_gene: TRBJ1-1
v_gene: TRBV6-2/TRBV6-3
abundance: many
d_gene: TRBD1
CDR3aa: CASSTGTAIYREAFF
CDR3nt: TGTGCCAGCAGCACCGGGACAGCAATTTATCGTGAAGCTTTCTTT

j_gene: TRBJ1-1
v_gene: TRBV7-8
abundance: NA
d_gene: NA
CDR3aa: CASSLARVMNTEAFF
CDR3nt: TGTGCCAGCAGCTTAGCAAGGGTAATGAACACTGAAGCTTTCTTT

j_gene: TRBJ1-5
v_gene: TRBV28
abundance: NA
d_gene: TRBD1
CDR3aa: CASSRNPGGRVQPQHF
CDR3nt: TGTGCCAGCAGTCGAAATCCAGGGGGACGGGTTCAGCCCCAGCATTTT

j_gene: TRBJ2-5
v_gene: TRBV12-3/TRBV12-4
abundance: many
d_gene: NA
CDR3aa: CASSLAQGGLAVQKTQYF
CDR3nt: TGTGCCAGCAGTTTAGCGCAGGGGGGCCTAGCGGTCCAAAAGACCCAGTACTTC